Below, 18 T cell receptor beta chains from the same sample are listed, as sequenced in a study of blood T cell repertoires in COVID-19. Profiling relied on immunoSEQ multiplex PCR, and the TCRdb table lists in-frame clones only, not all of them. The data hold roughly 340,000 clones, with approximately 89% observed a single time. Specimen: PBMCs or T cells enriched from blood (not recorded which). Receptor source: a middle-aged man in a cohort exposed to, infected with or recovered from COVID-19 (not recorded which).

The chain recombines TRBV6-4 with TRBJ2-7; 9 bases fit TRBD1. The CDR3 runs to 16 residues. Per the germline V gene, CDR1 is MRHNA and CDR2 is SNTAGT. V lost 2 bases, J lost 5 bases, and 10 bases stayed unmatched. CDR3 residues: CASSDTSGQGFDEQYF. In DNA, the CDR3 is TGTGCCAGCAGTGACACCTCGGGACAGGGATTCGACGAGCAGTACTTC.

The chain recombines TRBV6-5 with TRBJ1-6; D remains ambiguous. CDR3 size: 13 residues. Germline assignment: CDR1 MNHEY and CDR2 SVGAGI. V dropped 6 bases and J dropped 7 bases, with 10 bases sitting between them. The CDR3 protein is CASSLEENSPLHF. The CDR3, as DNA: TGTGCCAGCAGCCTAGAAGAAAATTCACCCCTCCACTTT.

The chain combines TRBV6-4 with TRBJ2-1; 10 bases match TRBD1. Germline trimming cut 3 bases from V and 7 bases from J; bases unmatched to any gene: 6. The CDR3 runs to 15 residues. Per the germline V gene, CDR1 is MRHNA and CDR2 is SNTAGT. The CDR3 is CASSERDRGINEQFF. The CDR3 DNA follows: TGTGCCAGCAGTGAACGGGACAGGGGAATTAATGAGCAGTTCTTC.

The genes are TRBV2 and TRBJ2-3; the match to TRBD2 covers 7 bases. V was pared by 6 bases and J by 5 bases, with 11 bases of the junction left unmatched. In germline, CDR1 is SNHLY, CDR2 FYNNEI. This CDR3 is 15 amino acids long. The CDR3 protein is CASSPLAGAGDTQYF. The CDR3 region has the DNA TGTGCCAGCAGCCCCCTTGCGGGAGCCGGAGATACGCAGTATTTT.

In nucleotides, the CDR3 is TGTGCCAGCATGGAGGGGGCAAGGGTTGAGACCCAGTACTTC. Its translation: CASMEGARVETQYF. The chain carries TRBV5-8 and TRBJ2-5; TRBD1 might be the D (7 bases). V lost 6 bases, J lost 5 bases, and 17 bases lay in between. Germline assignment: CDR1 SGHTS and CDR2 YDEGEE. The CDR3 has 14 residues.

The rearrangement uses TRBV7-6 and TRBJ2-7, with unresolved D. The CDR3 contains 14 residues. Germline values: CDR1 SGHVS, CDR2 FNYEAQ. V lost 0 bases and J lost 4, with 10 bases in between. CDR3 amino acids: CASSLAPNQYEQYF. The CDR3 nucleotides are TGTGCCAGCAGCTTAGCGCCAAATCAGTACGAGCAGTACTTC.

The chain couples TRBV2 to TRBJ2-7, with D possibly being TRBD2 (5 bases). CDR3 length: 14 amino acids. Germline CDR1 SNHLY, CDR2 FYNNEI. Deletions cut 8 bases from V and 5 bases from J, with 19 bases between. CDR3 DNA: TGTGCCAGCTTCCGGGGTACCGGTGGGGACGAGCAGTACTTC. Amino acid sequence: CASFRGTGGDEQYF.

V gene TRBV4-1 combines with J gene TRBJ2-3; 9 positions match TRBD2. This CDR3 is built from 17 residues. The J segment lost 3 bases and the V segment lost 0 bases, leaving 7 bases of the junction unmatched. Per the germline V gene, CDR1 is MGHRA and CDR2 is YSYEKL. The CDR3 DNA follows: TGCGCCAGCAGCCAAGATTTAGCGGGAGAGGGGACAGATACGCAGTATTTT. As protein: CASSQDLAGEGTDTQYF.

For this clone: Different DNA sequences within this sample yield the same CDR3. The chain recombines TRBV27 with TRBJ1-2, with D maybe TRBD1 (6 bases). Per germline, CDR1 MNHEY and CDR2 SMNVEV (reference sequence). Trimming removed 6 bases at V and 6 bases at J, with 14 bases between. The CDR3 sequence is 13 residues long. The CDR3 sequence: CASRTKNRDGYTF. In DNA, the CDR3 is TGTGCCAGCAGGACCAAAAACAGGGATGGCTACACCTTC.

The gene calls are TRBV11-2 and TRBJ2-5, with 8 bases fitting TRBD2. V was clipped by 5 bases and J by 2 bases; unmatched bases: 10. The CDR3 has 16 residues. Per the germline V gene, CDR1 is SGHAT and CDR2 is FQNNGV. This CDR3 is CASSPNPTSVQETQYF. The DNA for the CDR3 is TGTGCCAGCAGCCCCAACCCGACTAGCGTGCAAGAGACCCAGTACTTC.

V gene TRBV14 combines with J gene TRBJ2-7; the match to TRBD2 covers 11 bases. V shed 1 base and J 4 bases; nucleotides not matched to a gene: 3. The length of the CDR3 is 15 residues. Germline V gene data show CDR1 as SGHDN and CDR2 as FVKESK. This CDR3 reads CASSQVTSGSYEQYF. CDR3 sequence (DNA): TGTGCCAGCAGCCAAGTAACTAGCGGGAGTTACGAGCAGTACTTC.

The chain joins TRBV10-3 to TRBJ2-2; 7 bases are shared with TRBD1. The CDR3 spans 12 residues. Germline assignment: CDR1 ENHRY and CDR2 SYGVKD. V dropped 10 bases and J dropped 8; count of bases not matched to a gene: 7. CDR3 nucleotide sequence: TGTGCCACCGAAACAGGGGAGGGGGAGCTGTTTTTT. Its translation: CATETGEGELFF.

This chain joins TRBV4-2 and TRBJ2-1; D gene uncertain. V lost 1 base and J lost 5, with 6 bases in between. This CDR3 spans 13 amino acids. Germline V gene lookup returns CDR1 LGHNA and CDR2 YNFKEQ. CDR3: CASSQVRDNEQFF. For the CDR3, the DNA is TGTGCCAGCAGCCAAGTCCGGGACAATGAGCAGTTCTTC.

The rearrangement uses TRBV6-1 and TRBJ1-5; unclear D gene. This CDR3 region has 16 residues. Germline V gene lookup returns CDR1 MNHNS and CDR2 SASEGT. V lost 3 bases to trimming and J lost 2 bases, with 14 bases between them. CDR3 in amino acids: CASSDAGGGGNQPQHF. The CDR3 DNA is TGTGCCAGCAGTGATGCGGGAGGTGGGGGCAATCAGCCCCAGCATTTT.

J is TRBJ2-7 and V is TRBV27; TRBD1 agrees at 9 bases. The CDR3 length is 16 residues. Trimming at V came to 2 bases and at J to 0 bases, leaving 5 bases not matched to a gene. Per the germline V gene, CDR1 is MNHEY and CDR2 is SMNVEV (reference sequence). CDR3 residues: CASSLRTGVLSYEQYF. CDR3 nucleotide sequence: TGTGCCAGCAGTTTACGGACAGGGGTCCTCTCCTACGAGCAGTACTTC.

Only a few counts were recorded for this clone. V gene TRBV5-1 combines with J gene TRBJ1-4; no firm D call. The CDR3 is made up of 14 amino acids. With 4 bases removed from V and 3 bases from J, the gap between germline ends came to 10 bases. Germline V gene lookup returns CDR1 SGHRS and CDR2 YFSETQ. DNA of the CDR3: TGCGCCAGCAGCGTCGACGGGTCTAATGAAAAACTGTTTTTT. It is translated as CASSVDGSNEKLFF.

The genes are TRBV2 and TRBJ2-7, with D possibly matching TRBD1 (7 bases). There are 13 residues in the CDR3. CDR1 is SNHLY and CDR2 is FYNNEI in the germline V gene. V lost 8 bases to trimming and J lost 2 bases, with 13 bases between them. DNA for the CDR3: TGTGCCAGCGGAGGGGGCGGAGCCTACGAGCAGTACTTC. It codes for CASGGGGAYEQYF.

In DNA form, the CDR3 reads TGTGCCAGCTCACCAGGCGGACAGGGGGCCTACGAGCAGTACTTC. Amino acid sequence: CASSPGGQGAYEQYF. J is TRBJ2-7 and V is TRBV18; TRBD1 agrees at 10 bases. CDR3 length: 15 residues. With V trimmed by 2 bases and J by 2 bases, 3 bases remained unmatched. Looked up from germline, CDR1 is KGHSH and CDR2 is LQKENI.